The clone carrying this T cell receptor beta chain was recorded many times. CDR1 is DFQATT and CDR2 is SNEGSKA in the germline V gene (reference sequence). With 0 bases removed from V and 6 bases from J, the gap between germline ends came to 20 bases. CDR3 length: 16 amino acids. Together with a sample-barcoded 5' primer, a J-beta primer mix was included in a second PCR lasting about 7 to 11 cycles. Tagging of each cDNA molecule was performed by a template-switch adaptor with 12 random nucleotides. TCRdb re-analysed the 5' RACE reads in MiXCR, keeping a single row per CDR3 protein. The data contain hundreds of thousands of distinct CDR3 sequences, roughly 30% of them singletons. This record comes from a study of blood T cells in healthy people across ages. Across the whole study: Capture via template switching afforded approximately one barcoded beta molecule per two T cells.

This clonotype was obtained from a woman older than 75 in good health. Sequenced input: blood. This chain links TRBV20-1 with TRBJ1-2; no definite D call. CDR3 loop: CSARELLNPTKHGYTF. DNA for the CDR3: TGCAGTGCTAGAGAACTCCTAAACCCAACCAAACATGGCTACACCTTC.